This T cell receptor (beta chain) appears in the sequencing data of a study of regulatory T cells in long-lasting Graves disease. Whole-study results and caveats: TCR diversity was lower in persistent Graves' patients (versus newly diagnosed ones). Accuracy could have been hurt by small sample size. Those with persistent disease had in common more public clonotypes (around 2,500) than new patients (966).

Noted time point: newly diagnosed GD, antithyroid drugs for less than 3 months. Generation of the TCR library employed RNA extracted from PBMCs. The sample holds many counts of this clonotype. Its antigen remains unidentified. Relying on iRepertoire HTBI primers and Arm-PCR of CDR3 regions, the team built TCR beta libraries. One entry per CDR3 protein, called by TCRdb with MiXCR from the multiplex PCR reads. The sample records about 430,000 distinct CDR3 sequences, 15% being singletons. Germline assignment: CDR1 KGHDR and CDR2 SFDVKD. This CDR3 has 16 amino acids. V lost 3 bases and J 9 bases, leaving 20 bases between the germline ends. These same records also appear under a second study, on T cells in Graves' hyperthyroidism and ophthalmopathy. That paper notes: Diagnoses used clinical symptoms, serum thyroxine and TRAb, thyroid ultrasound and orbital computed tomography.

The TCR originated in a middle-aged woman with Graves disease. Material: peripheral blood mononuclear cells (PBMCs), obtained at new diagnosis, from a patient treated with antithyroid drugs. The genes are TRBV24-1 and TRBJ2-1; D may be TRBD1 or TRBD2 (5 bases each). In DNA, the CDR3 is TGTGCCACCAGTGATCAAGGGGTGATCGCGAGGGGTGAGCAGTTCTTC. This sequence encodes CATSDQGVIARGEQFF.